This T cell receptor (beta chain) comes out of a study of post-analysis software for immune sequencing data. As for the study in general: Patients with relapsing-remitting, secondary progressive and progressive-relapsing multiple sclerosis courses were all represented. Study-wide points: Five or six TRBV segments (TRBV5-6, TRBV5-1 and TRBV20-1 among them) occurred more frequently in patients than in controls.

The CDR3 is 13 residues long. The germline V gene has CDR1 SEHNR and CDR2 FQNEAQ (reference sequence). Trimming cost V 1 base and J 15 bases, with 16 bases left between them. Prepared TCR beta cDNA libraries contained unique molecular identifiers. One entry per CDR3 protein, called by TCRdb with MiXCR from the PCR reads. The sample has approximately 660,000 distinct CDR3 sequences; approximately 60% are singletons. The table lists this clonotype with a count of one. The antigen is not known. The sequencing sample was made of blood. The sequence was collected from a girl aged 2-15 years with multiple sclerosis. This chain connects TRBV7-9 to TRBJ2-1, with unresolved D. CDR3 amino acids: CASSLEGSSARFF. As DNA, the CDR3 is TGTGCCAGCAGCTTAGAGGGCAGTTCCGCAAGGTTCTTC.